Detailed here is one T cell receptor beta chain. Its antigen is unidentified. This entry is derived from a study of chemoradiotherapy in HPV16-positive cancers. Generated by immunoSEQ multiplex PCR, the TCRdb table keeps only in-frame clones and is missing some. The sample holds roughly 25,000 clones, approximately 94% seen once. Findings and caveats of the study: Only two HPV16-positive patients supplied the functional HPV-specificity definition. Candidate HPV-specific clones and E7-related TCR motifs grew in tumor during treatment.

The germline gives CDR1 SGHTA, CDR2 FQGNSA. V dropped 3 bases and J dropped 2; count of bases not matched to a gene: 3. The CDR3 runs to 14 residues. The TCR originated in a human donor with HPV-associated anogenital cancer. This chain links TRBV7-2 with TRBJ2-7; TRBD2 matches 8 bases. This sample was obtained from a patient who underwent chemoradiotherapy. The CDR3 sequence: CASSFSGDPYEQYF. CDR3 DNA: TGTGCCAGCAGCTTTAGCGGGGACCCCTACGAGCAGTACTTC.